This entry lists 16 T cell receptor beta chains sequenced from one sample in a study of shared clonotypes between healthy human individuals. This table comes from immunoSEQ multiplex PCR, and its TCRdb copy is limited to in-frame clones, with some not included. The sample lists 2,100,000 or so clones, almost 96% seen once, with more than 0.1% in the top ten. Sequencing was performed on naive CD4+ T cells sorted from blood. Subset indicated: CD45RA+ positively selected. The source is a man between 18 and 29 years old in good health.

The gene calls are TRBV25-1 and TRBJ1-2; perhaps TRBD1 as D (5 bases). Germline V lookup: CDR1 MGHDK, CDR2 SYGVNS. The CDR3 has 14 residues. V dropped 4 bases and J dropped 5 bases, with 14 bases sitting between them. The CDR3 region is CASSVAGRLYGYTF. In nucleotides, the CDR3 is TGTGCCAGCAGTGTCGCGGGGCGACTGTATGGCTACACCTTC.

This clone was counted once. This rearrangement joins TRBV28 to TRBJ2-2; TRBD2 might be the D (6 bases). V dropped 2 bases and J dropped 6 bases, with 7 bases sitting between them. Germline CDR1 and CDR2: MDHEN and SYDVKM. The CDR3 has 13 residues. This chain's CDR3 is CASSLGGSGELFF. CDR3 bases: TGTGCCAGCAGTTTAGGGGGGTCCGGGGAGCTGTTTTTT.

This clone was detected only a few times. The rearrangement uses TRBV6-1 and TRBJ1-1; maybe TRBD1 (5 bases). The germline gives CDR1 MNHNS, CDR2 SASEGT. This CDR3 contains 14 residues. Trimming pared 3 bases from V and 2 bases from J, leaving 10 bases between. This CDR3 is CASSEVGANTEAFF. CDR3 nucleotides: TGTGCCAGCAGTGAGGTAGGGGCTAACACTGAAGCTTTCTTT.

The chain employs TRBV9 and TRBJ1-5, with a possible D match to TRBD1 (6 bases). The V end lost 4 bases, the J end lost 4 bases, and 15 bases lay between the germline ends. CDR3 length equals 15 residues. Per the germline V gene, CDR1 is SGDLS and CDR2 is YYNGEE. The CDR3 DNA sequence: TGTGCCAGCAGCTCGGCGGGGGGCAGTAATCAGCCCCAGCATTTT. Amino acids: CASSSAGGSNQPQHF.

The DNA for the CDR3 is TGTGCCATCAGTGGGCTAGCGGGAGACCTAGGGGAGCAGTACTTC. Translation: CAISGLAGDLGEQYF. This chain links TRBV10-3 with TRBJ2-7, with 10 bases fitting TRBD2. J was trimmed by 7 bases and V by 4 bases; bases with no gene match: 10. CDR3 length: 15 amino acids. The germline gives CDR1 ENHRY, CDR2 SYGVKD.

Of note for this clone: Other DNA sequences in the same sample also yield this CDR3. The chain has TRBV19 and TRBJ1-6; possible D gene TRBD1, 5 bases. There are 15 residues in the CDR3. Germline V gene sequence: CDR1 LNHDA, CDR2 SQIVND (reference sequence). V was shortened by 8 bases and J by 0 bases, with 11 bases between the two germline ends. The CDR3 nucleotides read TGTGCCAGTCGGGACCGGAGCTCCTATAATTCACCCCTCCACTTT. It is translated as CASRDRSSYNSPLHF.

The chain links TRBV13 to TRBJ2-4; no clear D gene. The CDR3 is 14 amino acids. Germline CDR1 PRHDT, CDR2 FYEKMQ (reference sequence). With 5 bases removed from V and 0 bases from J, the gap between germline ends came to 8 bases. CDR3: CASSLSLAKNIQYF. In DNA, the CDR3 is TGTGCCAGCAGCCTCTCCCTAGCCAAAAACATTCAGTACTTC.

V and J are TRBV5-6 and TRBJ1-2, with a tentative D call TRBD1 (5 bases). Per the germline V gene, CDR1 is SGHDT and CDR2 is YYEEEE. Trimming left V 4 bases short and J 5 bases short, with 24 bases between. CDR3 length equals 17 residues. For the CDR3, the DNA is TGTGCCAGCAGCGGGGGATTATCGAGCCGGCTTACATATGGCTACACCTTC. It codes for CASSGGLSSRLTYGYTF.

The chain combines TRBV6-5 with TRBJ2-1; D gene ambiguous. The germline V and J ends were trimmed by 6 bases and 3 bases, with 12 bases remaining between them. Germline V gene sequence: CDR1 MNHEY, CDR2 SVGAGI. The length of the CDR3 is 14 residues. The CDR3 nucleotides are TGTGCCAGCAGGCCAACGGACGGCTACAATGAGCAGTTCTTC. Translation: CASRPTDGYNEQFF.

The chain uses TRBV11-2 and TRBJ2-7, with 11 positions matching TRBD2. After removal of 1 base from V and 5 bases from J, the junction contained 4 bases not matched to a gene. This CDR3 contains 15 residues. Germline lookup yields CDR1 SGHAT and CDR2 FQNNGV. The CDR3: CASSLVASGGHEQYF. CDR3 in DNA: TGTGCCAGCAGCTTAGTGGCTAGCGGGGGGCACGAGCAGTACTTC.

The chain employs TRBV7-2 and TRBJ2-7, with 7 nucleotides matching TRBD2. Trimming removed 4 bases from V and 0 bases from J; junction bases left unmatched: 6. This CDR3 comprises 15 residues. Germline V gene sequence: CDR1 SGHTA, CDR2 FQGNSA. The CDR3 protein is CASSSRGTTSYEQYF. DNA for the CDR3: TGTGCCAGCAGCTCTCGAGGGACTACCTCCTACGAGCAGTACTTC.

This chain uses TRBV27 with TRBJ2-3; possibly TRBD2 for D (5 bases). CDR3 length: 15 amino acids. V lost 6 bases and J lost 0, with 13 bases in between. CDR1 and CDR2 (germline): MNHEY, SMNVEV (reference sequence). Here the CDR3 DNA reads TGTGCCAGCAGCACCTCGAGGGATAGCACAGATACGCAGTATTTT. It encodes CASSTSRDSTDTQYF.

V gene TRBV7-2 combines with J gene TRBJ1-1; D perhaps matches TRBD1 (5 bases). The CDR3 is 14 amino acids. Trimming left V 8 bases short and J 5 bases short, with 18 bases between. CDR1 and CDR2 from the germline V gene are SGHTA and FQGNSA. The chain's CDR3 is CASLQAGRGTEAFF. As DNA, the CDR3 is TGTGCCAGCCTCCAGGCAGGGAGAGGGACTGAAGCTTTCTTT.

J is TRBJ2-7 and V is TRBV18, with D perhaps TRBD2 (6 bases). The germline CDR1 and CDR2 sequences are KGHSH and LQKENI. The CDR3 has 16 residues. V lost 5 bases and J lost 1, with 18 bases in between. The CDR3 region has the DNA TGTGCCAGCTCAGTGCGGGAATACCGCCCGTCCTACGAGCAGTACTTC. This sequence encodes CASSVREYRPSYEQYF.

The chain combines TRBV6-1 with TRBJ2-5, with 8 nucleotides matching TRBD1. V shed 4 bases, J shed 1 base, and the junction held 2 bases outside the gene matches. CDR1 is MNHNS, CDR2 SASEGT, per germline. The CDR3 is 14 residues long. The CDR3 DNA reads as TGTGCCAGCAGTGGGCAGGGGGCCCAAGAGACCCAGTACTTC. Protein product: CASSGQGAQETQYF.

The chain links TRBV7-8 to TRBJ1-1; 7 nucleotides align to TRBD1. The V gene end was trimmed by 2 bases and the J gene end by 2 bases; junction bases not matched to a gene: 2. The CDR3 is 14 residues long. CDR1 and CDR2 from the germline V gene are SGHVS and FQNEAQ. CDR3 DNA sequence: TGTGCCAGCAGCTTACGGACAGGAAACACTGAAGCTTTCTTT. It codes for CASSLRTGNTEAFF.